This T cell receptor beta chain was sequenced during a study of T cell responses to AZD1222 COVID-19 vaccine. General study findings and limits: Donors were mostly white British, more females; clonal diversity possibly underestimated. Repertoire samples came only from after the peak T cell response.

As regards this clone: Its specificity is not known.

The data were produced by immunoSEQ multiplex PCR, yet TCRdb's version contains in-frame clones alone and is incomplete. Among 100,000 to 150,000 clones listed, approximately 90% were seen once. V lost 3 bases to trimming and J lost 7 bases, with 18 bases between them. Germline V gene data show CDR1 as MDHEN and CDR2 as SYDVKM. This CDR3 has 15 amino acids. The sample was peripheral blood, taken 28 days after the second AZD1222 dose. This receptor was obtained from an adult who received the AZD1222 COVID-19 vaccine. This rearrangement joins TRBV28 to TRBJ1-2; no clear D. The CDR3 DNA reads TGTGCCAGCAGTTTTTTGGGGATAGGAGAAGGTGGCTACACCTTC. Encoded protein: CASSFLGIGEGGYTF.